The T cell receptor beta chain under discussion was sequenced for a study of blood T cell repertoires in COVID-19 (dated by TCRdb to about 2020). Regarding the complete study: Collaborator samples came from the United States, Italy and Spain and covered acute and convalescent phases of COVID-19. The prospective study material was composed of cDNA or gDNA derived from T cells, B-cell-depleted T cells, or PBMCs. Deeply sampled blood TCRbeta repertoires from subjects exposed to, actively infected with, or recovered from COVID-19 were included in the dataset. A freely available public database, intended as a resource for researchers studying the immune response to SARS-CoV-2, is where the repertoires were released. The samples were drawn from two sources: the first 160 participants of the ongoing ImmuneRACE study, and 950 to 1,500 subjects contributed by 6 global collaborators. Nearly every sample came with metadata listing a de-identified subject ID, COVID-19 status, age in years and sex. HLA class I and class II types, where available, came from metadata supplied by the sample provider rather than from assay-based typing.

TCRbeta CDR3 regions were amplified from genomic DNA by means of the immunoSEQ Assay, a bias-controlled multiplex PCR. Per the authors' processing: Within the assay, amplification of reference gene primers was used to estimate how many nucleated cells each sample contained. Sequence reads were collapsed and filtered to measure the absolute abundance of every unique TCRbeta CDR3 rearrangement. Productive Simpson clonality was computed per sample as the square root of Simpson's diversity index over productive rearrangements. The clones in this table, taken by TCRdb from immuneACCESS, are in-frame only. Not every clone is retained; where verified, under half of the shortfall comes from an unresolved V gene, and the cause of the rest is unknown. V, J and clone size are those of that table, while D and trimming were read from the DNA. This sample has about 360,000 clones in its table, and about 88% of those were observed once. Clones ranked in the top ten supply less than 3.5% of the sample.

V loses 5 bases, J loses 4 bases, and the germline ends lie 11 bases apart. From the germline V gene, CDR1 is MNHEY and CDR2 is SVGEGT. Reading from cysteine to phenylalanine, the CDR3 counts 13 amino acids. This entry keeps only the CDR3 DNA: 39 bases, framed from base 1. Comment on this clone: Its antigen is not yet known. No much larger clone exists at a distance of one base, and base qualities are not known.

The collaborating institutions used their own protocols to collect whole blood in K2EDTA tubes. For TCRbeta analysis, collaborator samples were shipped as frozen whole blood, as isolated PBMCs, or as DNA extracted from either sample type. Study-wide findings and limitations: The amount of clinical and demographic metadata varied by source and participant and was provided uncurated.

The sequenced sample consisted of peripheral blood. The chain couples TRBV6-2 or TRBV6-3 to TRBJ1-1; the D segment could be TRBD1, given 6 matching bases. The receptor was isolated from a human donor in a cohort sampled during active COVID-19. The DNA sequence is TGTGCCAGCAGTAACAGGGAGGGCACTGAAGCTTTCTTT. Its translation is CASSNREGTEAFF.